Below, 25 T cell receptor beta chains from the same sample are listed, as sequenced in a study of blood T cells in healthy people across ages. Primers used in a second PCR of roughly 7 to 12 cycles were a sample-barcoded 5' primer and a J-beta primer mix. TCRdb re-analysed the 5' RACE reads in MiXCR, keeping a single row per CDR3 protein. Counted here are fewer than 950,000 distinct CDR3 sequences, roughly 50% occurring once; the ten biggest clones make up roughly two fifths. Sequencing input: blood. These receptors originate from a man at least 80 years old in good health.

The J gene is TRBJ1-2, the V gene TRBV29-1; the D gene is possibly TRBD1 (6 bases). Trimming stripped 6 bases from V and 8 bases from J, with 10 bases between. This CDR3 has 10 amino acids. CDR1 and CDR2 (germline): SQVTM, ANQGSEA. CDR3 in amino acids: CSVWTVGYTF. DNA for the CDR3: TGCAGCGTCTGGACAGTCGGCTACACCTTC.

This chain connects TRBV5-1 to TRBJ2-7; D is possibly TRBD2 (6 bases). This CDR3 comprises 17 residues. Germline assignment: CDR1 SGHRS and CDR2 YFSETQ. V was pared by 3 bases and J by 5 bases, with 24 bases between. The CDR3 region is CASSWGGRERALHEQYF. DNA for the CDR3: TGCGCCAGCAGCTGGGGTGGCCGGGAGCGTGCTTTGCACGAGCAGTACTTC.

This clonotype was counted a few times. The rearrangement links TRBV7-2 to TRBJ2-1; 8 nucleotides agree with TRBD2. The length of the CDR3 is 15 residues. Germline CDR1 is SGHTA and CDR2 is FQGNSA. V lost 4 bases and J lost 7; bases outside the gene matches: 9. Written as DNA, the CDR3 is TGTGCCAGCAGCTGGACGGGAGGGCCATCTAATGAGCAGTTCTTC. Translating gives CASSWTGGPSNEQFF.

This clonotype turned up a few times. This chain links TRBV7-2 with TRBJ2-1; 12 nucleotides align to TRBD2. V shed 4 bases, J shed 9 bases, and the junction held 10 bases outside the gene matches. The CDR3 runs 16 residues. The germline CDR1 and CDR2 sequences are SGHTA and FQGNSA. CDR3 region: CASSSRGASGRGEQFF. CDR3 DNA: TGTGCCAGCAGCTCCAGGGGTGCTAGCGGGAGGGGTGAGCAGTTCTTC.

V and J are TRBV21-1 and TRBJ2-2. TRBV21-1 is reported as a pseudogene. The CDR3 totals 12 residues. CDR3 sequence reads: CALRKNTGELFF. CDR3 in DNA: TGTGCCCTTCGGAAGAACACCGGGGAGCTGTTTTTT.

The J gene is TRBJ1-5, the V gene TRBV25-1, with 9 nucleotides matching TRBD1. This CDR3 comprises 14 residues. Germline loops: CDR1 MGHDK, CDR2 SYGVNS. With 6 bases clipped from V and 9 bases from J, the junction kept 9 bases outside the gene matches. The CDR3 bases are TGTGCCAGCAGCGCTCCGGGACAGGGAAGGCCCCAGCATTTT. The encoded protein is CASSAPGQGRPQHF.

The chain is built from TRBV7-9 and TRBJ2-1; D is undetermined. This CDR3 comprises 14 residues. Germline assignment: CDR1 SEHNR and CDR2 FQNEAQ (reference sequence). V was cut by 0 bases and J by 15 bases, with 18 bases left in between. CDR3 bases: TGTGCCAGCAGCTTAGCGATGCGGCACAATGAGTGGTTCTTC. This sequence encodes CASSLAMRHNEWFF.

The chain recombines TRBV5-6 with TRBJ2-1; D gene unclear. Germline CDR1 and CDR2: SGHDT and YYEEEE. The CDR3 has 12 amino acids. Trimming stripped 6 bases from V and 6 bases from J, with 10 bases between. CDR3 coding DNA: TGTGCCAGCACGGTACTGCTCAATGAGCAGTTCTTC. Translating gives CASTVLLNEQFF.

This clonotype was counted between two and nine times. The rearrangement joins TRBV6-2 or TRBV6-3 to TRBJ2-1; D might be TRBD1 (5 bases). Trimming took off 0 bases at V and 5 bases at J, with 5 bases between the two ends. CDR3 length: 13 residues. The germline V gene has CDR1 MNHEY and CDR2 SVGEGT. The CDR3 bases are TGTGCCAGCAGTTACTCCAGGGACAATGAGCAGTTCTTC. Residues: CASSYSRDNEQFF.

The chain joins TRBV29-1 to TRBJ1-2; D is unclear. Per the germline V gene, CDR1 is SQVTM and CDR2 is ANQGSEA. This CDR3 has 12 residues. V dropped 6 bases and J dropped 0 bases, with 8 bases sitting between them. The CDR3 DNA sequence: TGCAGCGTGTGGACCTCTAACTATGGCTACACCTTC. Its translation: CSVWTSNYGYTF.

CDR3 nucleotide sequence: TGTGCCAGCAGTCCCGCCGGATGGGCGCAGTACTTC. Its translation: CASSPAGWAQYF. The gene calls are TRBV12-3 or TRBV12-4 and TRBJ2-7; D call uncertain. V was trimmed by 5 bases and J by 9 bases, leaving 14 bases between them. The CDR3 runs to 12 residues.

This clonotype was counted between two and nine times. V gene TRBV9 combines with J gene TRBJ2-4; 10 bases line up with TRBD2. Germline-derived CDR1 and CDR2 are SGDLS and YYNGEE. J lost 4 bases, V lost 3 bases, and 10 bases had no gene match. The CDR3 length is 17 residues. CDR3 nucleotide sequence: TGTGCCAGCAGCGCCCAACAGGGACTAGCGCCTAAAAACATTCAGTACTTC. This encodes CASSAQQGLAPKNIQYF.

The chain employs TRBV3-1 and TRBJ2-2, with D possibly being TRBD1 or TRBD2 (5 bases each). Per germline, CDR1 LGHDT and CDR2 YNNKEL (reference sequence). This CDR3 comprises 13 residues. V lost 1 base and J 6 bases, leaving 6 bases between the germline ends. CDR3 loop: CASSQAGPGELFF. The CDR3 coding sequence is TGTGCCAGCAGCCAAGCGGGGCCCGGGGAGCTGTTTTTT.

V gene TRBV20-1 combines with J gene TRBJ2-4, with 11 bases aligning to TRBD2. This CDR3 contains 14 residues. V shed 5 bases, J shed 3 bases, and the junction held 3 bases outside the gene matches. Germline V gene sequence: CDR1 DFQATT, CDR2 SNEGSKA (reference sequence). CDR3 sequence (DNA): TGCAGTGCTGGAGGACTAGCGGGCAAAAACATTCAGTACTTC. Protein product: CSAGGLAGKNIQYF.

The genes are TRBV24-1 and TRBJ2-5, with D uncertain. V was cut by 3 bases and J by 11 bases, with 18 bases left in between. Germline V gene lookup returns CDR1 KGHDR and CDR2 SFDVKD. This CDR3 is 14 amino acids long. CDR3 DNA sequence: TGTGCCACCAGTGATCCCCTCCGATGGAATGAGCAGTACTTC. Its protein product is CATSDPLRWNEQYF.

There are a few counts of this clonotype. The chain combines TRBV29-1 with TRBJ1-2, with TRBD1 matching over 8 bases. V lost 3 bases and J lost 6; bases outside the gene matches: 12. This CDR3 comprises 15 residues. The germline gives CDR1 SQVTM, CDR2 ANQGSEA. In nucleotides, the CDR3 is TGCAGCGTTGACGCCAACGACAGGACAGGGAATGGCTACACCTTC. It specifies CSVDANDRTGNGYTF.

This rearrangement joins TRBV18 to TRBJ1-2, with D possibly TRBD1 on 6 matching bases. The CDR3 covers 18 residues. Germline loops: CDR1 KGHSH, CDR2 LQKENI. The V gene lost 1 base and the J gene lost 0 bases, with 18 bases spanning the gap. The CDR3 DNA sequence: TGTGCCAGCTCACCACAACTGATCAGGGGACCCACTAACTATGGCTACACCTTC. Its translation is CASSPQLIRGPTNYGYTF.

The chain has TRBV6-1 and TRBJ2-2, with 8 bases fitting TRBD1. The CDR3 length is 15 residues. V trimming: 6 bases; J trimming: 3 bases; junction bases outside the gene matches: 6. Looked up from germline, CDR1 is MNHNS and CDR2 is SASEGT. CDR3 protein: CASRRTGSDTGELFF. The CDR3 nucleotides are TGTGCCAGCAGACGGACAGGGTCGGACACCGGGGAGCTGTTTTTT.

In this sample, this clonotype turned up a few times. V is TRBV5-1 and J is TRBJ2-1, with 13 bases identical to TRBD2. Germline loops: CDR1 SGHRS, CDR2 YFSETQ. Losses at the gene ends were 1 base for V and 2 bases for J; bases not matched to a gene: 6. The CDR3 length is 18 residues. The CDR3 DNA is TGCGCCAGCAGCTTGAGGGGACTAGCGGGAAGGACCTACAATGAGCAGTTCTTC. This translates into CASSLRGLAGRTYNEQFF.

This sequence joins TRBV7-6 and TRBJ2-7; 13 bases are a match to TRBD2. The CDR3 runs 16 residues. The germline gives CDR1 SGHVS, CDR2 FNYEAQ. Trimming removed 4 bases from V and 6 bases from J; junction bases left unmatched: 9. CDR3 coding DNA: TGTGCCAGCAGCTCGGGACTAGCGGGACCTCCAGGCGAGCAGTACTTC. This codes for CASSSGLAGPPGEQYF.

This chain joins TRBV4-1 and TRBJ1-1; D not resolved. CDR1 is MGHRA and CDR2 is YSYEKL in the germline V gene. This CDR3 contains 15 residues. Trimming took 1 base from V and 4 from J, leaving 13 bases between them. CDR3 loop: CASSQGGTWSTEAFF. In DNA form, the CDR3 reads TGCGCCAGCAGCCAAGGGGGTACCTGGAGCACTGAAGCTTTCTTT.

V usage is TRBV6-1 and J usage is TRBJ1-4; TRBD1 might be the D (5 bases). The CDR3 is made up of 16 amino acids. Between the trimmed V and J ends, which lost 2 bases and 4 bases, there was a span of 14 bases. The germline gives CDR1 MNHNS, CDR2 SASEGT. The CDR3 region is CASSERGLILNEKLFF. The CDR3 DNA reads as TGTGCCAGCAGTGAACGGGGCCTCATCCTTAATGAAAAACTGTTTTTT.

The chain is built from TRBV13 and TRBJ2-5; a weak D match, TRBD1 (5 bases). Looked up from germline, CDR1 is PRHDT and CDR2 is FYEKMQ (reference sequence). The CDR3 has 15 residues. V lost 3 bases, J lost 0 bases, and 11 bases lay in between. The CDR3 spells CASSLGHFNQETQYF. The CDR3 DNA is TGTGCCAGCAGCTTGGGGCACTTCAACCAAGAGACCCAGTACTTC.

The chain has TRBV20-1 and TRBJ2-1, with TRBD1 as a possible D gene (5 bases). This CDR3 contains 15 residues. The V end lost 5 bases, the J end lost 0 bases, and 14 bases lay between the germline ends. CDR1 and CDR2 (germline): DFQATT, SNEGSKA (reference sequence). In DNA form, the CDR3 reads TGCAGTGCTCCCCCCGGACACCCCTCCTACAATGAGCAGTTCTTC. Amino acids: CSAPPGHPSYNEQFF.

This chain joins TRBV20-1 and TRBJ2-5, with 10 bases aligning to TRBD2. The CDR3 totals 15 residues. V gave up 6 bases and J gave up 5 bases; unmatched junction bases: 12. Germline lookup yields CDR1 DFQATT and CDR2 SNEGSKA (reference sequence). The CDR3 is CSAETLAGVKETQYF. CDR3 DNA: TGCAGTGCAGAAACGCTAGCGGGAGTGAAGGAGACCCAGTACTTC.